This T cell receptor beta chain was recovered during a study of blood T cell repertoires in COVID-19. The wider study: The origin of the acute and convalescent COVID-19 samples was the United States, Italy and Spain. Nucleic acid was either cDNA or gDNA, and it came from T cells, B-cell-depleted T cells, or PBMCs.

The CDR3 has 14 residues. From germline, CDR1 is SGHTA and CDR2 FQGNSA. Between the trimmed V and J ends, which lost 3 bases and 5 bases, there was a span of 11 bases. Authors' data handling: Estimation of nucleated cell counts relied on the amplification of reference gene primers. Using immunoSEQ multiplex PCR, the repertoire was profiled, and TCRdb retains in-frame clones only, with some absent. D and trimming were read from the DNA, whereas the V and J calls and clone size are those reported in that table. This sample yields 3,500 or so clones, of which over 80% are seen a single time; about a fifth belongs to the top ten.

The rearrangement uses TRBV7-2 and TRBJ2-1, with D tentatively TRBD2 (6 bases). The specimen sequenced was peripheral blood. The receptor was derived from a human donor in a cohort sampled during active COVID-19. Here the CDR3 reads CASSLGGINNEQFF. CDR3 DNA sequence: TGTGCCAGCAGCTTGGGGGGTATCAACAATGAGCAGTTCTTC.